Reported below is one TCR beta chain. Which antigen it targets is not known. No base quality values were provided; no much bigger clone lies one nucleotide off. CDR1 is given as SQVTM and CDR2 as ANQGSEA, both from the germline V gene. The CDR3 contains 12 residues, cysteine and phenylalanine counted. CDR3 DNA only is kept here, 36 bases in frame from base 1. V is reduced by 4 bases and J by 2 bases, leaving a spacing of 7 bases between them. The sample is drawn from a study of T cells after yellow fever vaccination (dated by TCRdb to the late 2010s). The study in broad terms: The SMART-Seq v4 Ultra Low Input RNA kit was used to prepare libraries from fractions with low cell numbers. Bulk TCR alpha and beta repertoires were sequenced longitudinally to track T-cell clones before and after primary and booster YFV17D yellow fever vaccination. Two healthy male donors made up the cohort, one aged 18 to 29 years and the other aged 30 to 40 years. Blood was collected at multiple timepoints before and after primary and secondary immunization, and bulk PBMC replicates and cell subsets were isolated. Overall results and qualifications from the work: Because abundant contaminating clonotypes from the bulk population could be contained in FACS-sorted repertoires, computational filtering was required. After the booster, most clones that had expanded after primary vaccination were detected again (nearly 98% of CD4 and around nine tenths of CD8), suggesting broad maintenance of memory. Only a couple of donors were included in the study, so the extent to which the findings can be generalized is limited. Compared with the primary T-cell response, the secondary T-cell response was weaker but faster, peaking on day 5 rather than day 15. A small fraction of clonotypes showed up in both the CD4 and CD8 compartments, probably as a result of convergent recombination.

TCR cDNA was made using 5'RACE template switching, a step that added a universal primer site and unique molecular identifiers. Priming for cDNA synthesis came from both the TCR alpha and TCR beta constant segments. Library amplification involved two PCR steps, and the second step added sample barcodes and sequencing adapters. Sequencing of libraries was performed on Illumina HiSeq 2500 (2x100 bp) or NovaSeq (2x150 bp). The source study handled its data this way. MIGEC handled demultiplexing of reads and collapsing into UMI consensus sequences, while MiXCR performed V(D)J alignment. Vaccine-responding clonotypes were identified with edgeR using replicate PBMC samples, with FDR below 0.01 and a log2 fold change above 5 up to day 15 being required. CD4 or CD8 identity was assigned to each bulk clonotype according to whether the clonotype was present at higher abundance in the sequenced CD4 repertoire or the sequenced CD8 repertoire. The raw public reads went through TCRdb reprocessing: fastp at Q25, MiXCR clone calling, in-frame beta chains kept. Every distinct CDR3 protein forms one entry, paired with its most common genes and DNA. In this record, the V and J calls reflect TCRdb's handling and not the investigators' own analysis. This sample is represented by 500,000 to 650,000 distinct CDR3 sequences; approximately 15% of them were singletons. The ten biggest clones cover around 15% of the sample.

The treatment or condition label of this sample denotes: live attenuated yellow fever vaccine strain. At each blood-draw timepoint, two biological replicates of bulk PBMCs were obtained. PBMCs were isolated from peripheral blood using a standard Ficoll-Paque protocol. TriZol was used to extract RNA from bulk PBMCs, CD4 and CD8 fractions, and dextramer-positive and dextramer-negative fractions. The sequence is built from TRBV29-1 and TRBJ2-3; the D gene cannot be named for sure. The source is a man aged 30-40 years who received the YFV17D yellow fever vaccine. Sequencing was performed on PBMCs, taken on the day of the yellow fever booster vaccination. The DNA reads as follows: TGCAGCGTTGTTTCATTCACAGATACGCAGTATTTT. Its translation is CSVVSFTDTQYF.